These 21 T cell receptor beta chains were sequenced from one sample in a study of T cell responses to AZD1222 COVID-19 vaccine (dated by TCRdb to the early 2020s). Libraries were prepared through the immunoSEQ multiplex PCR assay. Sourced from immuneACCESS, this table was stored by TCRdb with only in-frame sequences that have V and J called. A share of the clones is absent; for the studies checked, an unresolved V gene accounts for under half, and the remainder has no known explanation. The sample table holds 65,000 to 85,000 clones, of which roughly 84% were seen once. Jointly, the top ten make up roughly an eighth of the sample. The meaning of the sample's time point label: baseline before first vaccination. The material sequenced was peripheral blood, taken on day 0 of AZD1222 vaccination. The receptors come from an adult in good health.

This clone was seen only once. The chain joins TRBV10-3 to TRBJ2-3, with 7 bases aligning to TRBD2. With V trimmed by 5 bases and J by 2 bases, 10 bases remained unmatched. Looked up from germline, CDR1 is ENHRY and CDR2 is SYGVKD. The CDR3 spans 16 residues. The CDR3 DNA sequence: TGTGCCATCAGTCCTGGGCTAGCGGACCCCACAGATACGCAGTATTTT. It translates to CAISPGLADPTDTQYF.

The chain uses TRBV4-3 and TRBJ1-2; D is ambiguous. The CDR3 runs 16 residues. CDR1 LGHNA and CDR2 YSLEER come from the germline V gene. Trimming shortened V by 0 bases and J by 2 bases, and 13 bases separated the two germline ends. The CDR3 loop is CASSQDLSDQNYGYTF. CDR3 nucleotides: TGCGCCAGCAGCCAAGATCTCAGCGACCAAAACTATGGCTACACCTTC.

This clone occurred once. The V gene is TRBV6-7, the J gene TRBJ1-1; 7 bases align to TRBD1. TRBV6-7 is marked as an open reading frame, function uncertain. This CDR3 spans 15 amino acids. Losses at the gene ends were 0 bases for V and 5 bases for J; bases not matched to a gene: 6. The CDR3 reads CASSYSCRGKTEAFF. CDR3 DNA sequence: TGTGCCAGCAGTTACTCTTGCAGGGGGAAGACTGAAGCTTTCTTT.

CDR3: CASSLEPSGVGQFF. CDR3 coding DNA: TGTGCCAGCAGCTTAGAACCCTCGGGCGTAGGGCAGTTCTTC. The V and J genes are TRBV11-2 and TRBJ2-1; D remains ambiguous. V dropped 0 bases and J dropped 12 bases, with 15 bases sitting between them. Germline V gene sequence: CDR1 SGHAT, CDR2 FQNNGV. This CDR3 has 14 amino acids.

This clone has more than one count but fewer than ten. The chain employs TRBV6-5 and TRBJ1-2, with D perhaps matching TRBD1 (5 bases). Germline loops: CDR1 MNHEY, CDR2 SVGAGI. This CDR3 has 13 residues. Deletions cut 6 bases from V and 4 bases from J, with 12 bases between. The CDR3 coding sequence is TGTGCCAGCAGGGACAACAACGGCTATGGCTACACCTTC. It encodes CASRDNNGYGYTF.

The rearrangement uses TRBV18 and TRBJ1-1; 8 nucleotides align to TRBD1. This CDR3 is 14 amino acids long. The J segment lost 7 bases and the V segment lost 6 bases, leaving 10 bases of the junction unmatched. In germline, CDR1 is KGHSH, CDR2 LQKENI. CDR3 sequence reads: CASSGQGLLDEAFF. The DNA of the CDR3 is TGTGCCAGCTCCGGACAGGGACTTCTTGATGAAGCTTTCTTT.

The rearrangement uses TRBV10-3 and TRBJ2-3; 8 bases map to TRBD2. V dropped 10 bases and J dropped 6; count of bases not matched to a gene: 12. CDR3 length: 14 residues. CDR1 and CDR2 (germline): ENHRY, SYGVKD. CDR3 DNA: TGTGCCACCCAGTTTGGCGGGGGGCCCGATACGCAGTATTTT. Protein sequence: CATQFGGGPDTQYF.

The rearrangement links TRBV27 to TRBJ1-5, with D hard to call. This CDR3 is built from 14 residues. The V gene lost 1 base and the J gene lost 7 bases, with 11 bases spanning the gap. CDR1 is MNHEY and CDR2 is SMNVEV in the germline V gene (reference sequence). CDR3 in DNA: TGTGCCAGCAGTTTATTTCGAATGAAGCAGCCCCAGCATTTT. The encoded protein is CASSLFRMKQPQHF.

This sequence joins TRBV7-2 and TRBJ2-7; 8 bases are a match to TRBD1. Germline trimming cut 5 bases from V and 9 bases from J; bases unmatched to any gene: 12. This CDR3 has 14 residues. The germline V gene has CDR1 SGHTA and CDR2 FQGNSA. The CDR3 DNA reads as TGTGCCAGCAGCCTGGGACAGGCACTACCGGGGCAGTACTTC. Protein sequence: CASSLGQALPGQYF.

Regarding this clone: Other DNA sequences within the sample encode an identical CDR3. The genes are TRBV18 and TRBJ1-1; the D is unclear. CDR3 length equals 13 residues. Trimming shortened V by 3 bases and J by 2 bases, and 7 bases separated the two germline ends. Germline assignment: CDR1 KGHSH and CDR2 LQKENI. The chain's CDR3 is CASSPGENTEAFF. The CDR3 region has the DNA TGTGCCAGCTCACCCGGGGAAAACACTGAAGCTTTCTTT.

Only a few counts were recorded for this clone. CDR3 coding DNA: TGCAGCGCCCCGCTTGCAACTAATGAAAAACTGTTTTTT. Translated, it gives CSAPLATNEKLFF. The chain couples TRBV29-1 to TRBJ1-4; D is unresolved. Germline lookup yields CDR1 SQVTM and CDR2 ANQGSEA. Trimming took 7 bases from V and 0 from J, leaving 9 bases between them. The length of the CDR3 is 13 residues.

This chain links TRBV7-2 with TRBJ2-7; a possible D gene is TRBD1 (6 bases). CDR1 SGHTA and CDR2 FQGNSA come from the germline V gene. This CDR3 contains 14 residues. Trimming removed 1 base from V and 0 bases from J, with 7 bases in between. In nucleotides, the CDR3 is TGTGCCAGCAGCTTAGACAGGGCCTCCTACGAGCAGTACTTC. This encodes CASSLDRASYEQYF.

The chain joins TRBV3-1 (or the pseudogene TRBV3-2) to TRBJ1-2, with D tentatively TRBD1 (6 bases). The CDR3 length is 17 residues. Trimming took off 2 bases at V and 3 bases at J, with 19 bases between the two ends. Per germline, CDR1 LGHDT and CDR2 YNNKEL (reference sequence). The CDR3 DNA is TGTGCCAGCAGCCAATTCAGGGGACGGATGGGCGACTATGGCTACACCTTC. Amino acid sequence: CASSQFRGRMGDYGYTF.

V is TRBV7-2 and J is TRBJ2-7; 7 positions agree with TRBD1. Unmatched junction bases numbered 3, after V lost 1 base and J lost 6 bases. Germline-derived CDR1 and CDR2 are SGHTA and FQGNSA. This CDR3 is 13 amino acids long. The CDR3 sequence is CASSLEGASEQYF. The CDR3 coding sequence is TGTGCCAGCAGCTTAGAGGGGGCGTCCGAGCAGTACTTC.

The chain combines TRBV5-4 with TRBJ2-3, with 14 bases fitting TRBD2. Germline trimming cut 4 bases from V and 3 bases from J; bases unmatched to any gene: 10. The CDR3 has 18 amino acids. CDR1 is SGHNT, CDR2 YYREEE, per germline (reference sequence). The CDR3 DNA follows: TGTGCCAGCAGCGGGACTAGCGGGGGCCACCCCGTGACAGATACGCAGTATTTT. Its protein product is CASSGTSGGHPVTDTQYF.

The V gene is TRBV4-2, the J gene TRBJ2-3, with 14 bases matching TRBD2. The J segment lost 6 bases and the V segment lost 2 bases, leaving 10 bases of the junction unmatched. The V gene's germline CDR1 is LGHNA and CDR2 YNFKEQ. CDR3 size: 18 residues. CDR3 bases: TGTGCCAGCAGCCAATCACCCCCGACTAGCGGGGGGGTTGATACGCAGTATTTT. This codes for CASSQSPPTSGGVDTQYF.

The chain employs TRBV3-1 (or the pseudogene TRBV3-2) and TRBJ2-1, with D perhaps being TRBD1 or TRBD2 (6 bases each). The length of the CDR3 is 15 residues. V shed 0 bases and J shed 2 bases, with 8 bases lying between them. CDR1 and CDR2 (germline): LGHDT, YNNKEL (reference sequence). The CDR3 bases are TGTGCCAGCAGCCAAGAGAGGGGGGCCTACAATGAGCAGTTCTTC. Encoded protein: CASSQERGAYNEQFF.

This clone has only one observation. The CDR3 DNA reads TGTGCCAGCAGCTTAGAGATAACGAACACTGAAGCTTTCTTT. It specifies CASSLEITNTEAFF. V usage is TRBV11-2 and J usage is TRBJ1-1; D gene unclear. The CDR3 has 14 residues. V was pared by 0 bases and J by 1 base, with 6 bases between. Per the germline V gene, CDR1 is SGHAT and CDR2 is FQNNGV.

J is TRBJ2-2 and V is TRBV9, with 9 bases that match TRBD2. CDR3 size: 17 residues. V was clipped by 3 bases and J by 4 bases; unmatched bases: 10. Germline V gene lookup returns CDR1 SGDLS and CDR2 YYNGEE. CDR3 amino acids: CASSASTRGGLTGELFF. The DNA for the CDR3 is TGTGCCAGCAGCGCCTCGACGCGGGGGGGCCTCACCGGGGAGCTGTTTTTT.

This chain links TRBV5-1 with TRBJ2-2; no clear D gene. Germline V gene sequence: CDR1 SGHRS, CDR2 YFSETQ. The CDR3 is made up of 16 amino acids. Between the trimmed V and J ends, which lost 0 bases and 0 bases, there was a span of 9 bases. CDR3 sequence (DNA): TGCGCCAGCAGCTTGGCCGGCGTGACGAACACCGGGGAGCTGTTTTTT. Amino acids: CASSLAGVTNTGELFF.

The V call is TRBV10-3, the J call TRBJ1-2; D uncertain. The V end was cut by 1 base, the J end by 8 bases, with 11 bases between. The CDR3 totals 13 residues. CDR1 and CDR2 from the germline V gene are ENHRY and SYGVKD. CDR3 sequence: CAISELYTEGYTF. CDR3 DNA sequence: TGTGCCATCAGTGAGTTGTACACAGAAGGCTACACCTTC.